Below, one T cell receptor beta chain is given with its context. The CDR3 is 14 residues long. The germline gives CDR1 ENHRY, CDR2 SYGVKD. V dropped 2 bases and J dropped 1 base, with 5 bases sitting between them. The entry originates in a study of blood T cell repertoires in COVID-19. Enrollment of patients from Seattle took place during active infection, with longitudinal follow-up. Method: immunoSEQ multiplex PCR; TCRdb's copy keeps in-frame clones and lacks some. The sample has 250,000 to 350,000 clones; 90% are singletons. Sequenced sample: peripheral blood. This sequence originates from a woman between 25 and 40 years old with COVID-19, enrolled during active disease. The chain combines TRBV10-3 with TRBJ2-2; a possible D gene is TRBD1 (5 bases). The CDR3 nucleotides are TGTGCCATCAGTGAGACAGGGAACACCGGGGAGCTGTTTTTT. It yields the protein CAISETGNTGELFF.